The rows below give T cell receptor beta chains drawn from one sample of a study of T cell responses to AZD1222 COVID-19 vaccine. Here immunoSEQ multiplex PCR was the method, and the copy in TCRdb shows in-frame clones only, minus some. Here the sample spans under 130,000 clones, 88% being singletons. The sequenced sample was peripheral blood, obtained on day 0 of AZD1222 vaccination. These receptors were collected from an adult in good health. Both conserved end residues are part of each CDR3. D genes are given only for firm matches. Only some rows state a clone size, as once, few, many or a class for expanded clones.

v_call	j_call	clone_size	d_call	cdr3_aa	cdr3_nt
TRBV5-1	TRBJ1-1	few	-	CASSQGRGTEAFF	TGCGCCAGCAGCCAAGGCAGGGGCACTGAAGCTTTCTTT
TRBV18	TRBJ2-1	once	-	CASSIHRDSEQFF	TGTGCCAGCTCAATACACAGGGATAGTGAGCAGTTCTTC
TRBV3-1/TRBV3-2	TRBJ2-5	once	TRBD2	CASSLAGGMQETQYF	TGTGCCAGCAGCCTAGCGGGAGGGATGCAAGAGACCCAGTACTTC
TRBV24-1	TRBJ2-1	-	TRBD2	CATSDTSGRLDNEQFF	TGTGCCACCAGTGATACTAGCGGGAGGCTAGACAATGAGCAGTTCTTC
TRBV13	TRBJ2-4	-	TRBD1	CASSLYGTGNIQYF	TGTGCCAGCAGCTTATATGGGACAGGGAACATTCAGTACTTC
TRBV5-1	TRBJ2-2	-	TRBD1	CASGLGTAMNGELFF	TGCGCCAGCGGGCTCGGGACAGCGATGAACGGGGAGCTGTTTTTT
TRBV25-1	TRBJ1-6	-	-	CASSPGGSYNSPLHF	TGTGCCAGCAGTCCAGGCGGCTCCTATAATTCACCCCTCCACTTT
TRBV7-3	TRBJ1-6	few	-	CASSTGGASPLHF	TGTGCCAGCAGCACTGGGGGAGCTTCACCCCTCCACTTT
TRBV5-1	TRBJ1-4	-	TRBD1	CASSSGQPNEKLFF	TGCGCCAGCAGCTCGGGACAGCCAAATGAAAAACTGTTTTTT
TRBV7-8	TRBJ2-7	-	TRBD2	CASSSDQLAGGTYEQYF	TGTGCCAGCAGCTCAGACCAACTAGCGGGAGGCACCTACGAGCAGTACTTC
TRBV7-9	TRBJ1-2	few	TRBD1	CASSLGDRQSYGYTF	TGTGCCAGCAGCTTAGGGGACAGGCAGAGCTATGGCTACACCTTC
TRBV3-1/TRBV3-2	TRBJ1-1	-	-	CASSLLTEAFF	TGTGCTAGCAGCCTGCTCACTGAAGCTTTCTTT
TRBV28	TRBJ1-1	-	-	CASSSHGRNTEAFF	TGTGCCAGCAGTTCCCATGGTAGGAACACTGAAGCTTTCTTT
TRBV4-3	TRBJ2-2	-	TRBD2	CASSPWVAGMAGELFF	TGCGCCAGCAGCCCCTGGGTAGCGGGAATGGCCGGGGAGCTGTTTTTT
TRBV6-2/TRBV6-3	TRBJ2-7	once	-	CASSRARDYEQYF	TGTGCCAGCAGCCGGGCCAGGGACTACGAGCAGTACTTC
TRBV7-9	TRBJ1-1	-	TRBD1	CASSSRDSPEAFF	TGTGCCAGCAGCTCCCGGGACAGCCCTGAAGCTTTCTTT
TRBV18	TRBJ2-1	-	-	CASSPQSGNEQFF	TGTGCCAGCTCACCACAGTCAGGGAATGAGCAGTTCTTC
TRBV6-5	TRBJ1-4	-	TRBD1	CASSTAPGQNEKLFF	TGTGCCAGCAGTACTGCTCCGGGACAGAATGAAAAACTGTTTTTT
TRBV7-9	TRBJ1-1	-	TRBD1	CASSFEGAQTEAFF	TGTGCCAGCAGCTTCGAGGGGGCGCAGACTGAAGCTTTCTTT
TRBV10-1	TRBJ2-2	-	TRBD1	CASSDSGTDNTGELFF	TGCGCCAGCAGTGACTCCGGGACAGATAACACCGGGGAGCTGTTTTTT
TRBV6-6	TRBJ1-4	-	-	CASSYPQQGDEKLFF	TGTGCCAGCAGTTACCCTCAGCAGGGAGATGAAAAACTGTTTTTT
TRBV3-1/TRBV3-2	TRBJ1-1	-	-	CASSQGTFRNTEAFF	TGTGCCAGCAGCCAAGGGACGTTCAGAAACACTGAAGCTTTCTTT
TRBV11-2	TRBJ1-5	-	-	CASSRAGGNQPQHF	TGTGCCAGCAGTCGCGCGGGGGGCAATCAGCCCCAGCATTTT
TRBV19	TRBJ1-6	-	-	CASSIEAGFRNSPLHF	TGTGCCAGTAGTATCGAGGCGGGGTTCAGGAATTCACCCCTCCACTTT
TRBV28	TRBJ1-5	-	-	CASSGTVGLNRRPQHF	TGTGCCAGCAGTGGGACCGTCGGACTGAACAGGCGGCCCCAGCATTTT
TRBV6-6	TRBJ2-3	few	-	CASSRTNRAGYTQYF	TGTGCCAGCAGTAGGACAAACAGGGCCGGGTATACGCAGTATTTT
TRBV30	TRBJ1-1	-	TRBD1	CAWSVRGTGLITEAFF	TGTGCCTGGAGTGTACGAGGGACAGGGCTCATTACTGAAGCTTTCTTT
TRBV6-5	TRBJ2-5	-	-	CASSRLGETQYF	TGTGCCAGCAGCCGCCTAGGGGAGACCCAGTACTTC
TRBV4-3	TRBJ2-7	-	TRBD2	CASSQIAGGTYEQYF	TGCGCCAGCAGCCAAATAGCGGGCGGAACCTACGAGCAGTACTTC
TRBV6-5	TRBJ1-2	once	-	CASTEMGPSNYGYTF	TGTGCCAGCACCGAGATGGGACCGTCAAACTATGGCTACACCTTC
TRBV28	TRBJ2-2	-	TRBD1	CASSLWGTGAGELFF	TGTGCCAGCAGTTTATGGGGGACAGGGGCCGGGGAGCTGTTTTTT
TRBV24-1	TRBJ2-7	-	TRBD1	CATSDLQGAPHSYEQYF	TGTGCCACCAGTGATTTGCAGGGGGCCCCCCACTCCTACGAGCAGTACTTC
TRBV30	TRBJ2-5	-	-	CAWSAIGETQYF	TGTGCCTGGAGTGCGATTGGCGAGACCCAGTACTTC
TRBV5-1	TRBJ2-3	-	TRBD1	CASSPGPGGGTDTQYF	TGCGCCAGCAGCCCGGGCCCAGGGGGCGGCACAGATACGCAGTATTTT
TRBV7-3	TRBJ1-1	once	-	CASSPQGGSSTEAFF	TGTGCCAGCAGCCCACAGGGTGGGTCGAGCACTGAAGCTTTCTTT
TRBV30	TRBJ1-5	-	TRBD1	CAWDRDRNQPQHF	TGTGCCTGGGACAGGGATCGCAATCAGCCCCAGCATTTT
TRBV27	TRBJ2-5	-	-	CASSALVTETQYF	TGTGCCAGCAGTGCCCTAGTTACGGAGACCCAGTACTTC
TRBV4-3	TRBJ2-2	-	-	CASSQDPPSSTGELFF	TGCGCCAGCAGCCAAGATCCGCCTAGCTCCACCGGGGAGCTGTTTTTT
TRBV11-1	TRBJ2-1	-	-	CASAGRLANNEQFF	TGTGCCAGCGCCGGTCGCCTAGCGAACAATGAGCAGTTCTTC
TRBV6-7	TRBJ1-1	once	-	CASSYPPKSPGGDLRAFF	TGTGCCAGCAGTTATCCACCGAAGTCTCCGGGAGGGGACTTGCGGGCTTTCTTT
TRBV2	TRBJ2-1	-	-	CARQGGSPYEQFF	TGTGCCAGACAGGGCGGGAGTCCGTATGAGCAGTTCTTC
TRBV5-1	TRBJ1-6	once	-	CASSPQGNSPLHF	TGCGCCAGCAGCCCCCAGGGAAATTCACCCCTCCACTTT
TRBV28	TRBJ1-4	-	TRBD1	CASRSPGGARYEKLFF	TGTGCCAGCAGATCCCCAGGGGGCGCGAGGTATGAAAAACTGTTTTTT
TRBV2	TRBJ1-6	once	TRBD1	CASRPTGGLRSPLHF	TGTGCCAGCAGACCAACAGGGGGTCTTAGGTCACCCCTCCACTTT
TRBV4-3	TRBJ1-5	-	-	CASSQDLGNQPQHF	TGCGCCAGCAGCCAAGATTTGGGGAATCAGCCCCAGCATTTT
TRBV18	TRBJ2-7	-	TRBD1	CASSPEQGAYEQYF	TGTGCCAGCTCACCGGAACAGGGGGCCTACGAGCAGTACTTC